The T cell receptor beta chain described here comes from a study of beta chain features in type 1 diabetes. This clone was counted a few times. The entirety of the isolated RNA underwent reverse transcription, so expressed TCRB transcripts were sequenced. Profiling relied on immunoSEQ multiplex PCR, and the TCRdb table lists in-frame clones only, not all of them. The sample consists of roughly 380,000 clones, around 19% of them appearing once. Source material: naive CD4+ T cells from blood. The sequence was collected from a young woman in good health.

CDR3 coding DNA: TGTGCCAGCAGCACCGGACAGCGCCAAGAGACCCAGTACTTC. This translates into CASSTGQRQETQYF. The chain links TRBV5-4 to TRBJ2-5; D might be TRBD1 (6 bases). V was trimmed by 4 bases and J by 1 base, leaving 11 bases between them. CDR1 is SGHNT, CDR2 YYREEE, per germline (reference sequence). The CDR3 has 14 residues.